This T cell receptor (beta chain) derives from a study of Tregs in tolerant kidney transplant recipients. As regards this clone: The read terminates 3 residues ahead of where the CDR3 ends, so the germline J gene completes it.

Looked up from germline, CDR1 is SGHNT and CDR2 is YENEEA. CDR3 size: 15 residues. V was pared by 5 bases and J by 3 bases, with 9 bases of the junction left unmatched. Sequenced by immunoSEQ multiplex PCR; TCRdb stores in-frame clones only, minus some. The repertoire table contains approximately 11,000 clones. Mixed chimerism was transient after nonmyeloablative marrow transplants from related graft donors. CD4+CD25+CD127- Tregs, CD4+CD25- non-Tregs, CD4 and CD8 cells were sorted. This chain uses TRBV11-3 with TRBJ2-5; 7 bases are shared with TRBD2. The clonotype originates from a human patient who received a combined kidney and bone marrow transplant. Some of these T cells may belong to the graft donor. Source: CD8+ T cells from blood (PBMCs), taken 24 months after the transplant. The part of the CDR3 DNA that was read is TGTGCCAGCAGCGTCGGGCTAGCGGACGAAGAGACC. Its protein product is CASSVGLADEET. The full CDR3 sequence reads CASSVGLADEETQYF.